Detailed here is one T cell receptor (beta chain). The antigen is undetermined. The data were taken from a study of blood T cells in healthy people across ages. Study-wide points: As age increased, TCR beta diversity per million T cells fell in a roughly linear fashion. Long-lived donors carried more naive CD4+ cells and greater diversity than aged donors.

The individuals who served as donors were healthy Caucasians living in Russia, aged roughly 6 to 100. With a J-beta primer mix and a sample-barcoded 5' primer, a second PCR ran about 7 to 11 cycles. TCRdb passed the 5' RACE reads through MiXCR, listing each CDR3 protein once. This sample has about a million distinct CDR3 sequences, with 45% to 60% found just once. The CDR3 is 17 amino acids. Trimming took 0 bases from V and 4 from J, leaving 16 bases between them. The germline V gene encodes CDR1 LNHNV and CDR2 YYDKDF (reference sequence). The sample consisted of blood. The genes are TRBV15 and TRBJ2-1, with no clear D. The origin of this receptor is a woman aged 60-70 years in good health. The CDR3 loop is CATSRDALGFGYNEQFF. CDR3 in DNA: TGTGCCACCAGCAGAGATGCCCTAGGCTTCGGGTACAATGAGCAGTTCTTC.